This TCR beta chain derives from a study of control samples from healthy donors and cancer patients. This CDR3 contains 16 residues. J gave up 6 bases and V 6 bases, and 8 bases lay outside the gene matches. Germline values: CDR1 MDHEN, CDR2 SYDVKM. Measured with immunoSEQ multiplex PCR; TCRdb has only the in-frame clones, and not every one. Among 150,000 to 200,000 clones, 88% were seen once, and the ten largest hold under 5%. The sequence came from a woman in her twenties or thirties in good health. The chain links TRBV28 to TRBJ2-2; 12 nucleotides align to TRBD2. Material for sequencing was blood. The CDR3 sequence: CASSREGLAGPGELFF. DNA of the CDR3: TGTGCCAGCAGCCGAGAGGGACTAGCGGGCCCCGGGGAGCTGTTTTTT.